The 23 T cell receptor beta chains presented below share a single source sample, sequenced in a study of T cell repertoires in cytomegalovirus infection. These receptors lack a known antigen. TCRdb reprocessed the reads via MiXCR and lists one record per CDR3 protein. The profile shows 680,000 or so distinct CDR3 sequences, roughly 30% of them singletons. The material sequenced was cultured PBMCs, taken from culture after CMV antigen stimulation. The receptors stem from a human donor in good health (CMV status not recorded). Some clones in this sample may be carry-over from other donors' samples.

The chain joins TRBV6-1 to TRBJ1-2; D is unresolved. Trimming took off 10 bases at V and 8 bases at J, with 8 bases between the two ends. Germline V gene data show CDR1 as MNHNS and CDR2 as SASEGT. The CDR3 sequence is 9 residues long. CDR3 bases: TGTGCCATCGACCGGGGCTACACCTTC. Amino acid sequence: CAIDRGYTF.

This clonotype was picked up a small number of times. The V call is TRBV7-6, the J call TRBJ1-1; possible D gene TRBD1, 5 bases. Germline CDR1 reads SGHVS; CDR2 reads FNYEAQ. V was shortened by 2 bases and J by 1 base, with 14 bases between the two germline ends. The CDR3 loop spans 16 amino acids. The CDR3 protein is CASSLILGAWNTEAFF. CDR3 sequence (DNA): TGTGCCAGCAGCTTAATCTTAGGGGCTTGGAACACTGAAGCTTTCTTT.

The CDR3 is CAISERGATNEKLFF. The DNA of the CDR3 is TGTGCCATCAGTGAGAGGGGGGCAACTAATGAAAAACTGTTTTTT. V is TRBV10-3 and J is TRBJ1-4, with D maybe TRBD1 (6 bases). There are 15 residues in the CDR3. The germline CDR1 and CDR2 sequences are ENHRY and SYGVKD. The V gene lost 2 bases and the J gene lost 0 bases, with 7 bases spanning the gap.

This clonotype was recorded a few times. The V call is TRBV7-9, the J call TRBJ2-7; TRBD2 aligns across 12 bases. Trimming removed 5 bases from V and 5 bases from J; junction bases left unmatched: 4. Germline-derived CDR1 and CDR2 are SEHNR and FQNEAQ (reference sequence). The CDR3 totals 14 residues. The CDR3 protein is CASSQLAGGNEQYF. The CDR3 DNA follows: TGTGCCAGCAGCCAACTAGCGGGAGGTAACGAGCAGTACTTC. The variable domain in full, completed from reference TRBV7-9 and TRBJ2-7, reads DTGVSQNPRHKITKRGQNVTFRCDPISEHNRLYWYRQTLGQGPEFLTYFQNEAQLEKSRLLSDRFSAERPKGSFSTLEIQRTEQGDSAMYLCASSQLAGGNEQYFGPGTRLTVT.

This clonotype was seen many times. The V gene is TRBV11-2, the J gene TRBJ2-1; perhaps TRBD1 as D (5 bases). V was pared by 3 bases and J by 2 bases, with 5 bases between. In germline, CDR1 is SGHAT, CDR2 FQNNGV. CDR3 size: 13 residues. The CDR3 DNA follows: TGTGCCAGCAGCTTGGACACCTACAATGAGCAGTTCTTC. It specifies CASSLDTYNEQFF.

Turning to this clonotype: An end of the junction differs from the germline gene, which may be a read error. The rearrangement joins TRBV4-1 to TRBJ2-3, with TRBD1 matching over 7 bases. Germline CDR1 is MGHRA and CDR2 is YSYEKL. This CDR3 is built from 16 residues. CDR3 coding DNA: TGTGCCAGCAGCCAAGATCGTGGGACAGACTCAGATACGCAGTATTTT. Translated: CASSQDRGTDSDTQYF.

V and J are TRBV6-5 and TRBJ1-2; D unclear. The V and J ends lost 5 bases and 7 bases respectively, with 11 bases between them. CDR3 length equals 12 residues. Germline V gene lookup returns CDR1 MNHEY and CDR2 SVGAGI. The CDR3 protein is CASSTPPGGYTF. The CDR3, as DNA: TGTGCCAGCAGTACACCCCCCGGTGGCTACACCTTC.

This clonotype turned up a few times. The V call is TRBV11-2, the J call TRBJ2-1; 12 positions match TRBD1. With V trimmed by 5 bases and J by 10 bases, 6 bases remained unmatched. The CDR3 extends over 14 amino acids. In germline, CDR1 is SGHAT, CDR2 FQNNGV. The CDR3 coding sequence is TGTGCCAGCAGCCCGGGACAGGGGGCGCGGGAGCAGTTCTTC. The encoded protein is CASSPGQGAREQFF.

V and J are TRBV6-2 or TRBV6-3 and TRBJ1-1; 7 bases map to TRBD1. Germline V gene sequence: CDR1 MNHEY, CDR2 SVGEGT. The junction had 12 bases not matched to a gene; V was cut back by 6 bases and J by 5 bases. The CDR3 extends over 15 amino acids. CDR3 nucleotide sequence: TGTGCCAGCAGCTGGCTGAGGACAGGAGGGACTGAAGCTTTCTTT. This gives the protein CASSWLRTGGTEAFF.

This clonotype was detected a few times. The chain employs TRBV19 and TRBJ2-7; D not certain. CDR1 LNHDA and CDR2 SQIVND come from the germline V gene (reference sequence). This CDR3 has 14 amino acids. V lost 1 base and J 6 bases, leaving 13 bases between the germline ends. The CDR3 DNA is TGTGCCAGTAGTATAGCCCTTTCGGTGAGCGAGCAGTACTTC. Translation gives CASSIALSVSEQYF.

This sequence joins TRBV7-2 and TRBJ2-7; 9 bases match TRBD2. The V segment lost 5 bases and the J segment 1 base; nucleotides outside the gene matches: 6. This CDR3 spans 15 amino acids. The germline V gene has CDR1 SGHTA and CDR2 FQGNSA. In nucleotides, the CDR3 is TGTGCCAGCAGCCGCCCGGGACTAGCTTCCTACGAGCAGTACTTC. This translates into CASSRPGLASYEQYF.

The chain carries TRBV3-1 and TRBJ1-5; D call uncertain. The CDR3 loop spans 13 amino acids. V was pared by 5 bases and J by 3 bases, with 8 bases between. Germline V CDR1 and CDR2: LGHDT, YNNKEL (reference sequence). CDR3 DNA: TGTGCCAGCAGCAACGGAAACAATCAGCCCCAGCATTTT. This encodes CASSNGNNQPQHF.

This clonotype was seen a handful of times. This rearrangement joins TRBV28 to TRBJ2-7, with TRBD1 identical over 7 bases. The CDR3 has 15 residues. The V gene's germline CDR1 is MDHEN and CDR2 SYDVKM. V lost 6 bases, J lost 3 bases, and 11 bases stayed unmatched. In DNA, the CDR3 is TGTGCCAGCAGCCCCGGGACAGCCCGTTACTACGAGCAGTACTTC. This translates into CASSPGTARYYEQYF.

This chain joins TRBV7-8 and TRBJ2-3, with 9 bases identical to TRBD2. In germline, CDR1 is SGHVS, CDR2 FQNEAQ. This CDR3 contains 18 residues. V dropped 2 bases and J dropped 5; count of bases not matched to a gene: 14. The CDR3 region has the DNA TGTGCCAGCAGCTTACTAATTCGCGGGAGGGCCGAGGGAGATACGCAGTATTTT. It specifies CASSLLIRGRAEGDTQYF.

This clonotype was recorded many times. The chain recombines TRBV7-2 with TRBJ1-1, with D tentatively TRBD1 (6 bases). V lost 8 bases to trimming and J lost 6 bases, with 10 bases between them. This CDR3 spans 11 amino acids. The germline CDR1 and CDR2 sequences are SGHTA and FQGNSA. For the CDR3, the DNA is TGTGCCAGCCGGAGGGGGGCTGAAGCTTTCTTT. Translation gives CASRRGAEAFF.

This clonotype occurred a few times. This chain links TRBV28 with TRBJ1-4; no reliable D call. Germline loops: CDR1 MDHEN, CDR2 SYDVKM. The CDR3 runs to 16 residues. Trimming took off 5 bases at V and 8 bases at J, with 21 bases between the two ends. DNA for the CDR3: TGTGCCAGCAGTCCCTCCCCGGGAAAAGGAGAAGAAAAACTGTTTTTT. The encoded protein is CASSPSPGKGEEKLFF.

With regard to this clonotype: Since a much larger clone is just one base distant, this may be a read error. The rearrangement links TRBV7-2 to TRBJ2-7; 10 bases fit TRBD2. Germline loops: CDR1 SGHTA, CDR2 FQGNSA. Trimming cost V 2 bases and J 3 bases; bases outside gene matches: 13. This CDR3 has 18 amino acids. In DNA, the CDR3 is TGTGCCAGCAGCTTACAGGGGCTAAGCGGGGGGGCGTTCTACGAGCAGTACTTC. It translates to CASSLQGLSGGAFYEQYF.

The chain has TRBV19 and TRBJ2-5; D uncertain. V was shortened by 5 bases and J by 1 base, with 14 bases between the two germline ends. The length of the CDR3 is 15 residues. The V gene's germline CDR1 is LNHDA and CDR2 SQIVND (reference sequence). CDR3 sequence (DNA): TGTGCCAGTAGTGGGCCTTTCTCGGGCCAAGAGACCCAGTACTTC. Its translation is CASSGPFSGQETQYF.

This clonotype has a handful of counts. J is TRBJ2-7 and V is TRBV4-1; D is uncertain. In germline, CDR1 is MGHRA, CDR2 YSYEKL. This CDR3 is built from 13 residues. Trimming took 3 bases from V and 6 from J, leaving 12 bases between them. CDR3 bases: TGCGCCAGCAGCCAGGAACGTGGGCCCGAGCAGTACTTC. Translated, it gives CASSQERGPEQYF.

This clonotype was seen a handful of times. The genes are TRBV7-2 and TRBJ2-5, with D hard to call. CDR1 and CDR2 from the germline V gene are SGHTA and FQGNSA. The V gene lost 5 bases and the J gene lost 2 bases, with 12 bases spanning the gap. This CDR3 has 14 residues. The CDR3 loop is CASSAVKTQETQYF. The CDR3 DNA sequence: TGTGCCAGCAGCGCGGTAAAAACTCAAGAGACCCAGTACTTC.

V and J are TRBV5-5 and TRBJ1-2; D call uncertain. CDR1 is SGHKS, CDR2 YYEKEE, per germline (reference sequence). The V and J ends lost 4 bases and 3 bases respectively, with 16 bases between them. CDR3 size: 15 residues. CDR3 amino acids: CASSPIPLLDYGYTF. The CDR3 DNA reads TGTGCCAGCAGCCCTATACCCCTATTGGACTATGGCTACACCTTC.

This clonotype was recorded a few times. The chain carries TRBV28 and TRBJ1-4; 8 nucleotides line up with TRBD1. After removal of 6 bases from V and 4 bases from J, the junction contained 10 bases not matched to a gene. This CDR3 is 16 amino acids long. Germline CDR1 and CDR2: MDHEN and SYDVKM. CDR3 amino acids: CASSDRGPVHNEKLFF. CDR3 nucleotides: TGTGCCAGCAGCGACAGGGGCCCAGTTCATAATGAAAAACTGTTTTTT.

The chain has TRBV18 and TRBJ2-1; 7 bases map to TRBD2. CDR3 length equals 14 residues. Germline V lookup: CDR1 KGHSH, CDR2 LQKENI. After removal of 5 bases from V and 7 bases from J, the junction contained 8 bases not matched to a gene. The CDR3 bases are TGTGCCAGCTCATCCGGACTAGTCGGGAATGAGCAGTTCTTC. As protein: CASSSGLVGNEQFF. Complete variable domain (other parts from reference TRBV18 and TRBJ2-1): NAGVMQNPRHLVRRRGQEARLRCSPMKGHSHVYWYRQLPEEGLKFMVYLQKENIIDESGMPKERFSAEFPKEGPSILRIQQVVRGDSAAYFCASSSGLVGNEQFFGPGTRLTVL.